The T cell receptor (beta chain) described here comes from a study of T-cell reconstitution after alpha-beta-depleted transplantation in children. Study conclusions and caveats: Several hundred expanded graft clones reportedly gave rise to the alpha-beta T cells present about two months after transplant. Day-60 TCRbeta diversity that was high in some patients was derived from surviving recipient T cells and thymic progenitors.

Germline V gives CDR1 SGHRS, CDR2 YFSETQ. The CDR3 totals 14 residues. V shed 4 bases and J 12 bases; nucleotides not matched to a gene: 9. TCRbeta library construction was performed incorporating unique molecular identifiers. TCRdb independently ran MiXCR on the PCR reads; one entry per CDR3 protein. The data hold about 600,000 distinct CDR3 sequences, with around 13% observed a single time. A note on this clonotype: The antigen remains undetermined.

The TCR was taken from a male patient younger than 18 who had a stem cell transplant for acute myeloid leukemia, so the T cells may come from the graft donor. The V call is TRBV5-1, the J call TRBJ2-1, with 11 nucleotides matching TRBD1. The sample was PBMCs, mostly from graft donor cells, taken 360 days after TCRalphabeta/CD19-depleted stem cell transplant. The CDR3 region is CASSPPAGTGGQFF. CDR3 in DNA: TGCGCCAGCAGCCCCCCCGCCGGGACAGGGGGGCAGTTCTTC.